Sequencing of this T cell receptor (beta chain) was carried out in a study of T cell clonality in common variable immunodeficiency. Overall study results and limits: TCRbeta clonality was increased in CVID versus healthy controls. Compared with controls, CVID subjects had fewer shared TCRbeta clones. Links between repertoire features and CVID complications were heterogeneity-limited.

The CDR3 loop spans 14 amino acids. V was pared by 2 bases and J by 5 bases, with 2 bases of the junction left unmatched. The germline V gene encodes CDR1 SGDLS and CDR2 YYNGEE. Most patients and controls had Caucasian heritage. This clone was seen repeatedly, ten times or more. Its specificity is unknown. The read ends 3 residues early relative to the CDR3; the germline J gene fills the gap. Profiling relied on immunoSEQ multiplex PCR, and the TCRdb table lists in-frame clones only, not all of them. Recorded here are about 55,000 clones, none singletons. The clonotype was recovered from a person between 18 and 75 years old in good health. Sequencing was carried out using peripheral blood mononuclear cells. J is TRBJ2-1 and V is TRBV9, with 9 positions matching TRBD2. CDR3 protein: CASSVSGSHNEQFF. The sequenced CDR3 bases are TGTGCCAGCAGCGTTAGCGGGAGTCACAATGAG.